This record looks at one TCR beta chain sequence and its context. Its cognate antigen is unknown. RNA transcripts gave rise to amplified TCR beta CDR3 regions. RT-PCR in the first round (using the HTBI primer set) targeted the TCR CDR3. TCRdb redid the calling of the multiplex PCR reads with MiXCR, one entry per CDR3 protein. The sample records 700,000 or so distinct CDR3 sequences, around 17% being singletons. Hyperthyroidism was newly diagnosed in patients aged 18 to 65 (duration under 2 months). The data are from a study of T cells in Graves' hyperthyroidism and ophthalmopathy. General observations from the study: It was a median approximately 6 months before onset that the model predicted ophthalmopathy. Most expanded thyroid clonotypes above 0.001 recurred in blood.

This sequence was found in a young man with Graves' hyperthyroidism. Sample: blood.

The CDR3 sequence is CASSQDGAGSYGYTF. CDR3 nucleotide sequence: TGTGCCAGCAGCCAAGATGGGGCGGGGAGCTATGGCTACACCTTC. V is TRBV4-2 and J is TRBJ1-2; D is perhaps TRBD1 (5 bases). This CDR3 spans 15 amino acids. V was trimmed by 0 bases and J by 4 bases, leaving 12 bases between them. Germline loops: CDR1 LGHNA, CDR2 YNFKEQ.